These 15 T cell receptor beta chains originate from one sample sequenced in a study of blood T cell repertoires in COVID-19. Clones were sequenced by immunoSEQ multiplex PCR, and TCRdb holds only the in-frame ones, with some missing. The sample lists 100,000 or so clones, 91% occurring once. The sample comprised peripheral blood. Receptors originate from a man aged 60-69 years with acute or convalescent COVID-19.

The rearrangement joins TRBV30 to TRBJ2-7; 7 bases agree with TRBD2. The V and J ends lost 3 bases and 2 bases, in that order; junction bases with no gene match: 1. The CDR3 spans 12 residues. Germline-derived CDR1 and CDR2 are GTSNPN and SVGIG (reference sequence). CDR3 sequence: CAWRGGAYEQYF. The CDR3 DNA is TGTGCCTGGAGGGGGGGGGCCTACGAGCAGTACTTC.

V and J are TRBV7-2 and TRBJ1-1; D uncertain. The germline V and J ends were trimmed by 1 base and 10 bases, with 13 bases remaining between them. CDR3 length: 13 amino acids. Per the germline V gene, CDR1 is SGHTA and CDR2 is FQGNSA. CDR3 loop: CASSLVFAGSAFF. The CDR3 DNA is TGTGCCAGCAGCTTAGTTTTTGCGGGGTCAGCTTTCTTT.

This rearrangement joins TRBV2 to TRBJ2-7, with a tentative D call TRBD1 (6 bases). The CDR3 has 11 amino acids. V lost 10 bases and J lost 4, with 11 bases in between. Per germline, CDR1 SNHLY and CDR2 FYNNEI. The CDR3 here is CATKQGYEQYF. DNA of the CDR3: TGTGCCACCAAGCAGGGGTACGAGCAGTACTTC. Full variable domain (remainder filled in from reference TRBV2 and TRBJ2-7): EPEVTQTPSHQVTQMGQEVILRCVPISNHLYFYWYRQILGQKVEFLVSFYNNEISEKSEIFDDQFSVERPDGSNFTLKIRSTKLEDSAMYFCATKQGYEQYFGPGTRLTVT.

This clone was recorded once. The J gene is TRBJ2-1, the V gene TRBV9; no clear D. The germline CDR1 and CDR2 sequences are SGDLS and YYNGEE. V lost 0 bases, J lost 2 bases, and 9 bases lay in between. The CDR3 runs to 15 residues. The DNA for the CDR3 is TGTGCCAGCAGCGTAGTAGGTAGCCCCTACAATGAGCAGTTCTTC. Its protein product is CASSVVGSPYNEQFF.

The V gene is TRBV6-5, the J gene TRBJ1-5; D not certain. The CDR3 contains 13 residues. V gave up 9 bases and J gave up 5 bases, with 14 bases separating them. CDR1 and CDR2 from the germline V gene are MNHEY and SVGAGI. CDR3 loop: CASTGEWDQPQHF. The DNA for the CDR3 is TGTGCCAGTACTGGGGAGTGGGATCAGCCCCAGCATTTT.

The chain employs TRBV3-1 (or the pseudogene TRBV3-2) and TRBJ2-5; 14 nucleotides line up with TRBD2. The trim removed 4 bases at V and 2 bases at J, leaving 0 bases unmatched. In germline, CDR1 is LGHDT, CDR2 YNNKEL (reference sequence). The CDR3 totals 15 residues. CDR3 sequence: CASSRLAGGQETQYF. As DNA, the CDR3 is TGTGCCAGCAGCCGACTAGCGGGGGGGCAAGAGACCCAGTACTTC.

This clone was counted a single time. In nucleotides, the CDR3 is TGTGCCAGCTCACCAGAGACAGCCACAGATACGCAGTATTTT. Protein product: CASSPETATDTQYF. This chain links TRBV18 with TRBJ2-3; D is perhaps TRBD1 (5 bases). This CDR3 is built from 14 residues. Trimming shortened V by 2 bases and J by 2 bases, and 8 bases separated the two germline ends. Germline V CDR1 and CDR2: KGHSH, LQKENI.

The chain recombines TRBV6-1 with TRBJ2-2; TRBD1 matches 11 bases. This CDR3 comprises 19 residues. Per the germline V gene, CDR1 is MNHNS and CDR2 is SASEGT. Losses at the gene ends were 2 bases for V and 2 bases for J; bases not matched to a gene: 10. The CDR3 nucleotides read TGTGCCAGCAGTGAAAAGAGAGGAGGGACAGGGGGAAACACCGGGGAGCTGTTTTTT. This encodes CASSEKRGGTGGNTGELFF.

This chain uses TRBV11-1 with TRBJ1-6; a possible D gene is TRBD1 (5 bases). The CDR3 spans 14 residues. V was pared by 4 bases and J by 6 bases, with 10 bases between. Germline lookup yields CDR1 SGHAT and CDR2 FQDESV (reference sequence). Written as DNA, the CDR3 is TGTGCCAGCAGCTGGGGCCAGATTAATTCACCCCTCCACTTT. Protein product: CASSWGQINSPLHF. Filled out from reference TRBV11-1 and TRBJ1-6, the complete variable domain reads EAEVAQSPRYKITEKSQAVAFWCDPISGHATLYWYRQILGQGPELLVQFQDESVVDDSQLPKDRFSAERLKGVDSTLKIQPAELGDSAMYLCASSWGQINSPLHFGNGTRLTVT.

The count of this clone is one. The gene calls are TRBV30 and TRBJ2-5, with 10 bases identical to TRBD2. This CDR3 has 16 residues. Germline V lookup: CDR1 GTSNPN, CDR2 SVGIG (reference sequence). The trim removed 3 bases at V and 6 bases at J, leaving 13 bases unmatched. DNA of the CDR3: TGTGCCTGGAGGCATAGCGGGAGGTACTTCAAGAAGACCCAGTACTTC. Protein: CAWRHSGRYFKKTQYF.

The CDR3 DNA sequence: TGTGCCAGTACCCTTGGGCTAGGGGCGAATGAGCAGTTCTTC. This translates into CASTLGLGANEQFF. V and J are TRBV19 and TRBJ2-1; TRBD1 is a possible D gene (5 bases). The germline V and J ends were trimmed by 7 bases and 7 bases, with 17 bases remaining between them. Germline CDR1 reads LNHDA; CDR2 reads SQIVND (reference sequence). The CDR3 covers 14 residues.

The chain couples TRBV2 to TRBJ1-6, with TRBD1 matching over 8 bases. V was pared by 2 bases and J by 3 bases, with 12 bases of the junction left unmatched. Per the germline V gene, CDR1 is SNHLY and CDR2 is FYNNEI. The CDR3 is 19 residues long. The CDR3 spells CASSELSWDRPNYNSPLHF. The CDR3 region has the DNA TGTGCCAGCAGTGAATTGAGCTGGGACAGGCCTAACTATAATTCACCCCTCCACTTT.

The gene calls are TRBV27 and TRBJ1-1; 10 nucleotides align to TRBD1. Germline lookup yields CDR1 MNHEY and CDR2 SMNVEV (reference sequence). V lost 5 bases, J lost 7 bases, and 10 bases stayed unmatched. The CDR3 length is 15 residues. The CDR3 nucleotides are TGTGCCAGCAGTAAGACAGGGGGCAGGTTTATTGAAGCTTTCTTT. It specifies CASSKTGGRFIEAFF.

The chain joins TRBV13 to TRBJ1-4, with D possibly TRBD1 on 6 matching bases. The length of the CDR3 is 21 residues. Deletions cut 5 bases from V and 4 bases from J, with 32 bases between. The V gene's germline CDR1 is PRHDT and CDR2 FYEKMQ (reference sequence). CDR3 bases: TGTGCCAGCAGCCAAAAGATTCAGAGGGGGTTACTCCTAATTTGTAATGAAAAACTGTTTTTT. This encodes CASSQKIQRGLLLICNEKLFF.

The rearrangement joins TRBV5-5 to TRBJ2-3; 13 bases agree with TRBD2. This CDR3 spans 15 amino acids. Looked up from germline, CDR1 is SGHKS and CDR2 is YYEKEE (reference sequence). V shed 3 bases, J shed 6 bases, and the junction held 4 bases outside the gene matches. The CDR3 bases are TGTGCCAGCAGCTATGGACTAGCGGGAGCCGATACGCAGTATTTT. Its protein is CASSYGLAGADTQYF. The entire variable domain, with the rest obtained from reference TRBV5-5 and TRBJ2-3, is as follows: DAGVTQSPTHLIKTRGQQVTLRCSPISGHKSVSWYQQVLGQGPQFIFQYYEKEERGRGNFPDRFSARQFPNYSSELNVNALLLGDSALYLCASSYGLAGADTQYFGPGTRLTVL.